A single sample is the source of the 20 T cell receptor beta chains below, sequenced in a study of T cells after yellow fever vaccination. Each CDR3 protein is one row after TCRdb ran MiXCR on the 5' RACE reads. Here the sample spans more than 120,000 distinct CDR3 sequences, approximately 7.7% being singletons. Sample: CD4+ T cells sorted from PBMCs, taken 5 days after the yellow fever booster vaccination. These receptors all come from a man aged 25-45 years who received the YFV17D yellow fever vaccine.

This clonotype has a count of ten or more. V gene TRBV5-1 combines with J gene TRBJ2-7; D unresolved. Trimming removed 4 bases at V and 0 bases at J, with 20 bases between. Germline assignment: CDR1 SGHRS and CDR2 YFSETQ. The CDR3 is made up of 17 amino acids. The CDR3 spells CASSLPPRDPSSYEQYF. CDR3 coding DNA: TGCGCCAGCAGCCTTCCCCCTCGCGATCCGTCCTCCTACGAGCAGTACTTC.

This CDR3 reads CASSPATNTEQYF. The CDR3 DNA sequence: TGTGCCAGCTCACCCGCGACTAATACCGAGCAGTACTTC. The V call is TRBV18, the J call TRBJ2-7, with D perhaps TRBD2 (5 bases). The CDR3 runs to 13 residues. Per germline, CDR1 KGHSH and CDR2 LQKENI. Trimming took off 3 bases at V and 6 bases at J, with 12 bases between the two ends.

Ten or more counts support this clonotype. The rearrangement joins TRBV7-2 to TRBJ1-6, with no clear D. V lost 4 bases, J lost 9 bases, and 16 bases lay in between. The CDR3 spans 15 residues. The germline gives CDR1 SGHTA, CDR2 FQGNSA. Here the CDR3 reads CASSSGLTIASPLHF. CDR3 nucleotides: TGTGCCAGCAGCTCGGGTCTCACCATCGCTTCACCCCTCCACTTT.

This clonotype has more than one count but fewer than ten. V usage is TRBV6-5 and J usage is TRBJ2-2; 9 bases are a match to TRBD1. The CDR3 spans 17 residues. Germline assignment: CDR1 MNHEY and CDR2 SVGAGI. The ends lost 2 bases at V and 4 bases at J; junction bases unmatched: 8. In DNA form, the CDR3 reads TGTGCCAGCAGTTACGTGGGGACAGGGATTAGCACCGGGGAGCTGTTTTTT. Its protein product is CASSYVGTGISTGELFF.

This clonotype was seen ten or more times. The CDR3 region is CASSWRDRANEQFF. CDR3 DNA sequence: TGCGCCAGCAGCTGGCGGGACAGGGCCAATGAGCAGTTCTTC. The genes are TRBV5-1 and TRBJ2-1, with 9 nucleotides matching TRBD1. Per germline, CDR1 SGHRS and CDR2 YFSETQ. The CDR3 consists of 14 residues. J was trimmed by 6 bases and V by 3 bases; bases with no gene match: 4.

This clonotype was counted ten times or more. The chain is built from TRBV25-1 and TRBJ1-4; maybe TRBD1 (6 bases). Germline V lookup: CDR1 MGHDK, CDR2 SYGVNS. This CDR3 spans 14 amino acids. Trimming left V 2 bases short and J 7 bases short, with 11 bases between. CDR3 in amino acids: CASSEGGAPEKLFF. As DNA, the CDR3 is TGTGCCAGCAGTGAAGGGGGGGCGCCTGAAAAACTGTTTTTT.

This CDR3 is CASRRDRAGVYEQYF. The CDR3 bases are TGTGCCAGCAGACGGGACAGGGCAGGGGTCTACGAGCAGTACTTC. This chain links TRBV7-2 with TRBJ2-7; 9 bases line up with TRBD1. V dropped 6 bases and J dropped 3; count of bases not matched to a gene: 9. Germline V lookup: CDR1 SGHTA, CDR2 FQGNSA. The CDR3 has 15 residues.

This clonotype was counted many times. The chain links TRBV7-7 to TRBJ2-2; the D is unclear. Germline assignment: CDR1 SSHAT and CDR2 FNYEAQ (reference sequence). CDR3 size: 17 residues. V lost 5 bases, J lost 5 bases, and 21 bases lay in between. CDR3 amino acids: CASSPSPGQARTGELFF. CDR3 bases: TGTGCCAGCAGCCCCAGTCCCGGGCAAGCGAGGACCGGGGAGCTGTTTTTT.

This clonotype was counted at least ten times. The V call is TRBV30, the J call TRBJ2-7, with TRBD1 matching over 7 bases. The germline CDR1 and CDR2 sequences are GTSNPN and SVGIG (reference sequence). J was trimmed by 1 base and V by 8 bases; bases with no gene match: 11. The CDR3 loop spans 14 amino acids. CDR3 nucleotides: TGTGCCGGAAGGGGACAGCGAGTTTCCTACGAGCAGTACTTC. Translating it yields CAGRGQRVSYEQYF.

A remark on this clonotype: A much larger clonotype is one base distant, so this may be a read error. The V gene is TRBV7-2, the J gene TRBJ1-6, with no clear D. This CDR3 contains 15 residues. Germline V gene lookup returns CDR1 SGHTA and CDR2 FQGNSA. CDR3 sequence reads: CASSLDFTYKSPLHF. The DNA for the CDR3 is TGTGCCAGCAGCTTAGACTTCACCTATAAGTCACCCCTCCACTTT.

This clonotype was observed at least ten times. The rearrangement links TRBV20-1 to TRBJ2-1; no reliable D call. V shed 6 bases and J shed 5 bases, with 5 bases lying between them. Germline V gives CDR1 DFQATT, CDR2 SNEGSKA (reference sequence). The CDR3 consists of 10 residues. In DNA, the CDR3 is TGCAGTGCCAGACACAATGAGCAGTTCTTC. This codes for CSARHNEQFF.

This clonotype was recorded many times. V gene TRBV7-2 combines with J gene TRBJ2-1; TRBD2 aligns across 10 bases. This CDR3 is built from 14 residues. The V segment lost 5 bases and the J segment 4 bases; nucleotides outside the gene matches: 2. Germline lookup yields CDR1 SGHTA and CDR2 FQGNSA. CDR3 sequence: CASSTSGTYNEQFF. The CDR3 DNA is TGTGCCAGCAGCACTAGCGGGACGTACAATGAGCAGTTCTTC.

This clonotype occurred many times. The V gene is TRBV5-4, the J gene TRBJ2-1; 7 bases align to TRBD1. The CDR3 contains 13 residues. Per the germline V gene, CDR1 is SGHNT and CDR2 is YYREEE (reference sequence). V shed 5 bases and J 5 bases; nucleotides not matched to a gene: 4. The CDR3 region has the DNA TGTGCCAGCAGACAGGGGAAGGACAATGAGCAGTTCTTC. It yields the protein CASRQGKDNEQFF.

This clonotype was recorded many times. This rearrangement joins TRBV10-3 to TRBJ1-6; no firm D call. Between the trimmed V and J ends, which lost 5 bases and 6 bases, there was a span of 11 bases. Germline assignment: CDR1 ENHRY and CDR2 SYGVKD. The CDR3 runs 14 residues. The CDR3 loop reads CAISIDTVNSPLHF. Here the CDR3 DNA reads TGTGCCATCAGTATCGACACCGTTAATTCACCCCTCCACTTT.

This clonotype occurred many times. The chain has TRBV27 and TRBJ2-1; 10 bases line up with TRBD2. The CDR3 has 18 amino acids. The V segment lost 3 bases and the J segment 9 bases; nucleotides outside the gene matches: 17. Germline V gives CDR1 MNHEY, CDR2 SMNVEV (reference sequence). The CDR3 spells CASSFWGASGSRGGEQFF. In nucleotides, the CDR3 is TGTGCCAGCAGTTTCTGGGGGGCTAGCGGGAGCCGGGGAGGTGAGCAGTTCTTC.

The table lists this clonotype with many counts. The chain carries TRBV12-3 or TRBV12-4 and TRBJ2-5; 12 bases are a match to TRBD2. Trimming at V came to 1 base and at J to 4 bases, leaving 7 bases not matched to a gene. The CDR3 is 17 residues long. The CDR3 spells CASSLGLAGASGETQYF. CDR3 DNA sequence: TGTGCCAGCAGTTTAGGACTAGCGGGAGCAAGTGGAGAGACCCAGTACTTC.

This clonotype was observed at least ten times. This sequence joins TRBV6-1 and TRBJ2-2, with D possibly TRBD1 on 5 matching bases. The CDR3 has 14 residues. V shed 7 bases and J shed 5 bases, with 14 bases lying between them. Germline CDR1 reads MNHNS; CDR2 reads SASEGT. The CDR3 loop is CASKGAGGTGELFF. CDR3 DNA: TGTGCCAGCAAAGGGGCAGGTGGGACCGGGGAGCTGTTTTTT.

This clonotype was observed at least ten times. This sequence joins TRBV12-3 or TRBV12-4 and TRBJ1-3; weak D call: TRBD1 (5 bases). V shed 2 bases and J shed 2 bases, with 10 bases lying between them. The CDR3 has 15 amino acids. The CDR3, as DNA: TGTGCCAGCAGTTTAAGAGGGGTGGCTGGAAACACCATATATTTT. This codes for CASSLRGVAGNTIYF.

This clonotype was seen a handful of times. The V call is TRBV27, the J call TRBJ2-1, with 11 bases matching TRBD2. CDR1 MNHEY and CDR2 SMNVEV come from the germline V gene (reference sequence). The CDR3 has 16 amino acids. V was clipped by 2 bases and J by 9 bases; unmatched bases: 9. The CDR3 DNA sequence: TGTGCCAGCAGTTTACTAGCGGGAGGTTCACCTGTTGAGCAGTTCTTC. Its translation: CASSLLAGGSPVEQFF.

This clonotype was seen repeatedly, ten times or more. This chain uses TRBV5-6 with TRBJ1-3; D is undetermined. The V and J ends lost 4 bases and 0 bases respectively, with 5 bases between them. The germline CDR1 and CDR2 sequences are SGHDT and YYEEEE. This CDR3 has 13 amino acids. CDR3 sequence: CASSQSSGNTIYF. The CDR3 DNA follows: TGTGCCAGCAGCCAGAGCTCTGGAAACACCATATATTTT.